The next 29 T cell receptor beta chains were all read from a single sample in a study of response to subunit inactivated influenza vaccine. Each CDR3 protein is one row after TCRdb ran MiXCR on the RT-PCR reads. The table has some 800,000 distinct CDR3 sequences, 21% seen once. The sample in question was PBMCs from blood, obtained approximately 5 days after vaccination. The receptors here all came from a man aged 50-60 years who received an inactivated influenza vaccine.

This clonotype was seen at least ten times. The chain combines TRBV5-1 with TRBJ2-3; the D gene is possibly TRBD2 (6 bases). The CDR3 sequence is 13 residues long. Between the trimmed V and J ends, which lost 4 bases and 1 base, there was a span of 7 bases. Germline assignment: CDR1 SGHRS and CDR2 YFSETQ. CDR3 loop: CASSASGTDTQYF. The DNA for the CDR3 is TGCGCCAGCAGCGCTAGCGGCACAGATACGCAGTATTTT.

The chain has TRBV27 and TRBJ2-3; 13 bases are a match to TRBD2. The CDR3 totals 14 residues. The germline CDR1 and CDR2 sequences are MNHEY and SMNVEV (reference sequence). Trimming cost V 6 bases and J 8 bases; bases outside gene matches: 5. In nucleotides, the CDR3 is TGTGCCAGCAGACTAGCGGGGGGGCTTAGTACGCAGTATTTT. This sequence encodes CASRLAGGLSTQYF.

This clonotype was observed a few times. The chain employs TRBV20-1 and TRBJ2-4, with TRBD2 as a possible D gene (7 bases). Germline CDR1 is DFQATT and CDR2 is SNEGSKA (reference sequence). The V and J ends lost 0 bases and 4 bases respectively, with 16 bases between them. The CDR3 runs to 16 residues. The CDR3 loop is CSARDVTGRGKNIQYF. The CDR3 bases are TGCAGTGCTAGAGACGTCACAGGGCGGGGGAAAAACATTCAGTACTTC.

This clonotype was seen only a few times. The gene calls are TRBV5-4 and TRBJ1-2; possible D gene TRBD1, 5 bases. The length of the CDR3 is 14 residues. The V gene lost 0 bases and the J gene lost 8 bases, with 14 bases spanning the gap. Per the germline V gene, CDR1 is SGHNT and CDR2 is YYREEE (reference sequence). The CDR3 is CASSLAEGMRGYTF. DNA for the CDR3: TGTGCCAGCAGCTTGGCCGAGGGGATGCGGGGCTACACCTTC.

This clonotype was observed many times. The rearrangement uses TRBV12-3 or TRBV12-4 and TRBJ1-2, with 11 bases lining up with TRBD1. The V gene end was trimmed by 2 bases and the J gene end by 8 bases; junction bases not matched to a gene: 7. This CDR3 spans 15 amino acids. The CDR3 DNA sequence: TGTGCCAGCAGTTTAAGGACAGGGGGCCGCTTGGGCTACACCTTC. Protein sequence: CASSLRTGGRLGYTF.

This clonotype has more than one count but fewer than ten. The V gene is TRBV9, the J gene TRBJ2-2; a weak D match, TRBD2 (5 bases). Looked up from germline, CDR1 is SGDLS and CDR2 is YYNGEE. This CDR3 has 14 amino acids. Deletions cut 0 bases from V and 4 bases from J, with 7 bases between. The CDR3 spells CASSVDGVTGELFF. The CDR3 DNA is TGTGCCAGCAGCGTAGACGGGGTCACCGGGGAGCTGTTTTTT. Supplemented by reference TRBV9 and TRBJ2-2, the full variable domain reads DSGVTQTPKHLITATGQRVTLRCSPRSGDLSVYWYQQSLDQGLQFLIQYYNGEERAKGNILERFSAQQFPDLHSELNLSSLELGDSALYFCASSVDGVTGELFFGEGSRLTVL.

The sample holds many counts of this clonotype. This rearrangement joins TRBV7-8 to TRBJ2-7, with TRBD2 as a possible D gene (5 bases). This CDR3 contains 15 residues. The V end lost 5 bases, the J end lost 3 bases, and 17 bases lay between the germline ends. Germline values: CDR1 SGHVS, CDR2 FQNEAQ. CDR3 DNA sequence: TGTGCCAGCAGCCCCAGGAACCGGGAACTCTACGAGCAGTACTTC. Translation: CASSPRNRELYEQYF.

The rearrangement joins TRBV5-5 to TRBJ1-6; no reliable D call. This CDR3 is built from 13 residues. Trimming removed 4 bases at V and 10 bases at J, with 12 bases between. Germline V gene lookup returns CDR1 SGHKS and CDR2 YYEKEE (reference sequence). For the CDR3, the DNA is TGTGCCAGCAGCCTCTCGATTGGATCACCCCTCCACTTT. Translated: CASSLSIGSPLHF.

V usage is TRBV20-1 and J usage is TRBJ2-7, with 11 bases fitting TRBD2. V was clipped by 6 bases and J by 2 bases; unmatched bases: 3. Germline loops: CDR1 DFQATT, CDR2 SNEGSKA (reference sequence). The CDR3 is made up of 13 amino acids. The CDR3 protein is CSAWTSGPYEQYF. In DNA form, the CDR3 reads TGCAGTGCGTGGACTAGCGGGCCCTACGAGCAGTACTTC.

The V gene is TRBV25-1, the J gene TRBJ2-3, with 9 bases fitting TRBD2. The CDR3 runs to 21 residues. The junction had 22 bases not matched to a gene; V was cut back by 1 base and J by 5 bases. Germline V gene lookup returns CDR1 MGHDK and CDR2 SYGVNS. CDR3 region: CASSESTRIRGRLADRDTQYF. DNA of the CDR3: TGTGCCAGCAGTGAATCGACCCGCATCCGCGGCCGACTAGCGGACCGAGATACGCAGTATTTT.

This clonotype has ten or more counts. CDR3 sequence reads: CASSLSGRGYYNEQFF. As DNA, the CDR3 is TGTGCCAGCAGTCTTAGCGGGAGGGGGTACTACAATGAGCAGTTCTTC. The chain carries TRBV6-2 or TRBV6-3 and TRBJ2-1; 11 bases line up with TRBD2. The V and J ends lost 5 bases and 3 bases, in that order; junction bases with no gene match: 6. This CDR3 is built from 16 residues. The V gene's germline CDR1 is MNHEY and CDR2 SVGEGT.

The genes are TRBV6-1 and TRBJ2-2, with D possibly matching TRBD1 (6 bases). V lost 6 bases, J lost 3 bases, and 11 bases lay in between. The germline V gene encodes CDR1 MNHNS and CDR2 SASEGT. The CDR3 loop spans 14 amino acids. The CDR3 sequence: CASRPTGYTGELFF. In nucleotides, the CDR3 is TGTGCCAGCAGACCGACAGGCTACACCGGGGAGCTGTTTTTT.

CDR3 sequence: CASSLEPSDTQYF. Here the CDR3 DNA reads TGCGCCAGCAGCTTGGAGCCGTCAGATACGCAGTATTTT. The rearrangement joins TRBV5-1 to TRBJ2-3; D unclear. Trimming removed 0 bases from V and 4 bases from J, with 6 bases in between. Per the germline V gene, CDR1 is SGHRS and CDR2 is YFSETQ. The CDR3 has 13 residues.

This clonotype showed up many times. The chain joins TRBV5-1 to TRBJ2-7; 9 bases match TRBD1. The germline V gene encodes CDR1 SGHRS and CDR2 YFSETQ. J lost 6 bases, V lost 0 bases, and 7 bases had no gene match. This CDR3 is built from 15 residues. DNA for the CDR3: TGCGCCAGCAGCTTGGCCGGGACAGGGTATCGCGAGCAGTACTTC. This gives the protein CASSLAGTGYREQYF.

V and J are TRBV20-1 and TRBJ1-1; D is perhaps TRBD1 (6 bases). This CDR3 has 12 amino acids. Germline CDR1 DFQATT, CDR2 SNEGSKA (reference sequence). Trimming cost V 3 bases and J 5 bases, with 10 bases left between them. CDR3 DNA sequence: TGCAGTGCTAGGAACAGGGTGACTGAAGCTTTCTTT. Translating it yields CSARNRVTEAFF.

J is TRBJ1-6 and V is TRBV4-3, with 8 bases fitting TRBD1. J was trimmed by 7 bases and V by 5 bases; bases with no gene match: 7. Germline-derived CDR1 and CDR2 are LGHNA and YSLEER. CDR3 length equals 15 residues. CDR3 bases: TGCGCCAGCAGCTATGGACAGGGACCGAATTCACCCCTCCACTTT. Translated: CASSYGQGPNSPLHF.

With respect to this clonotype: With a much larger clone just one base away, this may be a read error. The chain combines TRBV12-3 or TRBV12-4 with TRBJ2-2; 9 bases are shared with TRBD2. The CDR3 contains 14 residues. Trimming took 7 bases from V and 1 from J; bases not matched to a gene: 1. In nucleotides, the CDR3 is TGTGCCAGCACACTAGCGGGGAACACCGGGGAGCTGTTTTTT. Encoded protein: CASTLAGNTGELFF.

This sequence joins TRBV5-1 and TRBJ2-3, with 8 bases matching TRBD2. This CDR3 spans 15 amino acids. From germline, CDR1 is SGHRS and CDR2 YFSETQ. V lost 2 bases to trimming and J lost 6 bases; unmatched junction nucleotides: 8. CDR3: CASSLPAGVGDTQYF. The CDR3 DNA reads as TGCGCCAGCAGCTTACCAGCGGGAGTAGGGGATACGCAGTATTTT.

This chain joins TRBV20-1 and TRBJ1-2; D possibly corresponds to TRBD1 (6 bases). Germline CDR1 is DFQATT and CDR2 is SNEGSKA (reference sequence). V lost 4 bases to trimming and J lost 8 bases, with 17 bases between them. The CDR3 contains 13 residues. In nucleotides, the CDR3 is TGCAGTGCTATCCTATTGGGGGCGCAGGGCTACACCTTC. As protein: CSAILLGAQGYTF.

This clonotype appeared a few times. The chain links TRBV12-3 or TRBV12-4 to TRBJ1-5; the match to TRBD1 covers 7 bases. J lost 6 bases, V lost 6 bases, and 8 bases had no gene match. The CDR3 is 14 residues long. CDR3 residues: CASSPDRVGQPQHF. The CDR3 bases are TGTGCCAGCAGCCCAGACAGGGTGGGTCAGCCCCAGCATTTT.

This clonotype was observed at least ten times. The chain uses TRBV6-5 and TRBJ2-3; 10 positions match TRBD1. Trimming removed 2 bases from V and 3 bases from J; junction bases left unmatched: 11. Germline values: CDR1 MNHEY, CDR2 SVGAGI. This CDR3 has 18 amino acids. This CDR3 is CASSYTAWDRGRTDTQYF. CDR3 nucleotide sequence: TGTGCCAGCAGTTACACAGCATGGGACAGGGGTCGAACAGATACGCAGTATTTT.

CDR3 loop: CASSLVGSRGLVEYF. As DNA, the CDR3 is TGCGCCAGCAGCTTGGTGGGTTCGAGGGGACTTGTAGAGTATTTT. This sequence joins TRBV5-1 and TRBJ2-3; D perhaps matches TRBD2 (6 bases). Germline V CDR1 and CDR2: SGHRS, YFSETQ. CDR3 length equals 15 residues. V shed 0 bases and J shed 13 bases, with 21 bases lying between them.

This clonotype occurred a few times. The chain recombines TRBV24-1 with TRBJ2-6, with D perhaps matching TRBD1 (6 bases). The germline V and J ends were trimmed by 9 bases and 0 bases, with 14 bases remaining between them. CDR1 is KGHDR and CDR2 is SFDVKD in the germline V gene. The CDR3 spans 16 residues. The DNA for the CDR3 is TGTGCCACCGCGGACAGTCGAACCTCTGGGGCCAACGTCCTGACTTTC. Translation gives CATADSRTSGANVLTF.

The V and J genes are TRBV12-3 or TRBV12-4 and TRBJ1-2; 8 positions agree with TRBD1. The CDR3 length is 14 residues. The V gene end was trimmed by 5 bases and the J gene end by 4 bases; junction bases not matched to a gene: 6. CDR3 sequence reads: CASSRAGGGYGYTF. CDR3 nucleotide sequence: TGTGCCAGCAGTCGTGCAGGGGGCGGCTATGGCTACACCTTC.

This chain uses TRBV11-1 with TRBJ2-1, with TRBD2 matching 10 bases. CDR3 length equals 15 residues. Germline loops: CDR1 SGHAT, CDR2 FQDESV (reference sequence). With V trimmed by 2 bases and J by 6 bases, 4 bases remained unmatched. The CDR3 sequence is CASSLSPSGSNEQFF. The DNA of the CDR3 is TGTGCCAGCAGCTTATCGCCTAGCGGGAGCAATGAGCAGTTCTTC.

The rearrangement joins TRBV12-3 or TRBV12-4 to TRBJ2-3, with D perhaps being TRBD1 or TRBD2 (5 bases each). The CDR3 is 15 amino acids. V lost 4 bases to trimming and J lost 1 base, with 12 bases between them. The CDR3 loop reads CASSYGTSRTDTQYF. DNA of the CDR3: TGTGCCAGCAGTTACGGGACGTCCCGCACAGATACGCAGTATTTT.

This clonotype has only a few counts. The genes are TRBV4-1 and TRBJ2-3; D gene ambiguous. V lost 1 base to trimming and J lost 5 bases, with 25 bases between them. This CDR3 spans 19 amino acids. The germline V gene has CDR1 MGHRA and CDR2 YSYEKL. The CDR3 loop reads CASSQGPQSRRSTIDTQYF. In DNA, the CDR3 is TGCGCCAGCAGCCAAGGTCCACAATCGCGACGCTCAACAATAGATACGCAGTATTTT.

This clonotype was picked up many times. This chain uses TRBV7-2 with TRBJ2-1; D is undetermined. Germline loops: CDR1 SGHTA, CDR2 FQGNSA. V lost 8 bases, J lost 6 bases, and 17 bases lay in between. The CDR3 loop spans 14 amino acids. DNA for the CDR3: TGTGCCAGCCGTTTATCTGGACCCTCCAATGAGCAGTTCTTC. Translation: CASRLSGPSNEQFF.

This rearrangement joins TRBV14 to TRBJ2-5, with D hard to call. From germline, CDR1 is SGHDN and CDR2 FVKESK. CDR3 length: 15 amino acids. Trimming cost V 0 bases and J 1 base, with 9 bases left between them. The CDR3 spells CASSQDPRAQETQYF. In nucleotides, the CDR3 is TGTGCCAGCAGCCAAGATCCCAGAGCCCAAGAGACCCAGTACTTC.